This TCR beta chain is from a study of cytomegalovirus exposure and HLA in healthy donors. This CDR3 is built from 13 residues. CDR1 and CDR2 from the germline V gene are SGHAT and FQNNGV. With 5 bases clipped from V and 7 bases from J, the junction kept 7 bases outside the gene matches. Assay: immunoSEQ multiplex PCR; the TCRdb copy retains only in-frame clones and omits some. The sample contains hundreds of thousands of clones, about 90% of which appear only once. The donors were members of the validation cohort comprising over a hundred subjects, separate from the roughly 700-subject first cohort.

This chain uses TRBV11-2 with TRBJ2-7; 8 positions agree with TRBD1. This TCR derives from a man between 18 and 35 years old in good health and CMV-seropositive. Sequencing was carried out using PBMCs. CDR3 bases: TGTGCCAGCAGCGCGGGACAGGACCGGGAGCAGTACTTC. Amino acid sequence: CASSAGQDREQYF. The full variable domain, its missing parts supplied by reference TRBV11-2 and TRBJ2-7, is EAGVAQSPRYKIIEKRQSVAFWCNPISGHATLYWYQQILGQGPKLLIQFQNNGVVDDSQLPKDRFSAERLKGVDSTLKIQPAKLEDSAVYLCASSAGQDREQYFGPGTRLTVT.